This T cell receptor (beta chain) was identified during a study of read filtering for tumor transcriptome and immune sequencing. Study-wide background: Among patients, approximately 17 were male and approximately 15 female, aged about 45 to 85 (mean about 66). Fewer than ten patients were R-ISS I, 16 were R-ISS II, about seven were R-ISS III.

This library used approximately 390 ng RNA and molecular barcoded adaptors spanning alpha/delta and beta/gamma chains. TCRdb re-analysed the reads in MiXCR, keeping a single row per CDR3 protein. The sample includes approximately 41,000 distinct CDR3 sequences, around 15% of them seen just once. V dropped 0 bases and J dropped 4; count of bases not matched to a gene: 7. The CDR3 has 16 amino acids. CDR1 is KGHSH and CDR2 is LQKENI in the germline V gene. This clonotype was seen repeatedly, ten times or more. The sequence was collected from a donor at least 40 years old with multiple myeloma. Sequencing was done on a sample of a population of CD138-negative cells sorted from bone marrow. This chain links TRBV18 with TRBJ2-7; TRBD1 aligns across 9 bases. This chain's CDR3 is CASSPPQTGGEYEQYF. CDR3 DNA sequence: TGTGCCAGCTCACCACCCCAAACAGGGGGCGAGTACGAGCAGTACTTC. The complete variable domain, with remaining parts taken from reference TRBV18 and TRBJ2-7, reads NAGVMQNPRHLVRRRGQEARLRCSPMKGHSHVYWYRQLPEEGLKFMVYLQKENIIDESGMPKERFSAEFPKEGPSILRIQQVVRGDSAAYFCASSPPQTGGEYEQYFGPGTRLTVT.